A selection of T cell receptor beta chains follows, all from one sample in a study of metastatic and nonmetastatic thyroid tumors. MiXCR was used by TCRdb to re-call the PCR reads. The sample comprises some 4,200 clones, 22% of which are singletons, and about 8.2% rests with the top ten. Input material: tumor tissue. These receptors originate from a female donor with papillary thyroid cancer or a benign thyroid nodule (not recorded which). Some clones in this sample may be carry-over from other donors' samples. CDR3s include the opening cysteine and the closing phenylalanine or tryptophan. Fields, in order: D gene, V gene, clone size, J gene, CDR3 DNA, CDR3 protein. D genes are given only for firm matches. A row's size may be missing; if present it is once, few, many or a size class.

-,TRBV4-1,many,TRBJ1-1,TGCGCCAGCAGCCAAGATCGGGAGTGGAACACTGAAGCTTTCTTT,CASSQDREWNTEAFF
TRBD1,TRBV24-1,few,TRBJ2-5,TGTGCCACCAGTGACATGGGACAGGAGGTAGAGACCCAGTACTTC,CATSDMGQEVETQYF
-,TRBV12-5,many,TRBJ2-2,TGTGCTAGTGGTTTGACACAGGGGGAGGGCACTGGGGAGTTGTTTTTT,CASGLTQGEGTGELFF
TRBD2,TRBV18,many,TRBJ2-3,TGTGCCAGCTCATCGTCTAGCGGAAGCACAGATACGCAGTATTTT,CASSSSSGSTDTQYF
TRBD1,TRBV20-1,-,TRBJ1-2,TGCAGTGCTAGCCAGACAGGGATGAATGGCTACACCTTC,CSASQTGMNGYTF
TRBD1,TRBV4-1,medium-sized,TRBJ1-3,TGCGCCAGCAGCTCCCCCCGGGGACAGGGTGAAGACACCATATATTTT,CASSSPRGQGEDTIYF
-,TRBV11-2,many,TRBJ2-2,TGTGCCAGCAGCTTATACTCGAACACCGGGGAGCTGTTTTTT,CASSLYSNTGELFF
-,TRBV28,few,TRBJ1-5,TGTGCCAGCAGTGCCGAGGGCAATCAGCCCCAGCATTTT,CASSAEGNQPQHF
-,TRBV2,-,TRBJ1-5,TGTGCCAGCAGTGCGAGCCAAAACAATCAGCCCCAGCATTTT,CASSASQNNQPQHF
TRBD1,TRBV2,-,TRBJ1-2,TGTGCCAGCAGACCCGACAGGGACTACTATGGCTACACCTTC,CASRPDRDYYGYTF
TRBD1,TRBV19,-,TRBJ2-7,TGTGCCAGTAGCCCACAGGGGATCGGCGAGCAGTACTTC,CASSPQGIGEQYF
-,TRBV6-1,-,TRBJ2-7,TGTGCCAGCAGTCACATACCTGGGACGTCCGGCTCCTACGAGCAGTACTTC,CASSHIPGTSGSYEQYF
-,TRBV6-1,large,TRBJ1-3,TGTGCCAGCAGTCAGGACGGTAGCTCTGGAAACACCATATATTTT,CASSQDGSSGNTIYF
-,TRBV28,medium-sized,TRBJ2-1,TGTGCCAGCAGCCCGAGGGACCTTTGGGGAGAGAGCTCCTACAATGAGCAGTTCTTC,CASSPRDLWGESSYNEQFF
TRBD1,TRBV27,medium-sized,TRBJ2-5,TGTGCCAGCAGCCCGGGGGGACAGGGCCGGAGGGGCCAGTACTTC,CASSPGGQGRRGQYF
-,TRBV7-3,-,TRBJ2-2,TGTGCCAGCAGCTTATCTATACAGGCGACCGGGGAGCTGTTTTTT,CASSLSIQATGELFF
-,TRBV2,-,TRBJ2-7,TGTGCCAGTAAACAGCGTTTCGGCTCCTACGAGCAGTACTTC,CASKQRFGSYEQYF
TRBD1,TRBV20-1,few,TRBJ2-2,TGCAGTGCGCCATCCCGGGACAGGGGTAACACCGGGGAGCTGTTTTTT,CSAPSRDRGNTGELFF
-,TRBV5-1,once,TRBJ2-1,TGCGCCAGCAGCCGGAGGGATAGCAGGATGAATGAGCAGTTCTTC,CASSRRDSRMNEQFF
-,TRBV6-1,few,TRBJ1-6,TGTGCCAGCAGTGGACAGAATTATTCACCCCTCCACTTT,CASSGQNYSPLHF
TRBD1,TRBV27,-,TRBJ1-2,TGTGCCAGCAGTCGAACAGGGGGTCCCACCTATGGCTACACCTTC,CASSRTGGPTYGYTF
-,TRBV19,large,TRBJ1-6,TGTGCCAGTAGTATCATCGGGAATTCACCCCTCCACTTT,CASSIIGNSPLHF
-,TRBV3-1,many,TRBJ2-5,TGTGCCAGCAGCCAAGCACAGACCCAGGAGACCCAGTACTTC,CASSQAQTQETQYF
-,TRBV28,few,TRBJ1-5,TGTGCCAGCAGTCTTACAGGGAGGGGGCAGCCCCAGCATTTT,CASSLTGRGQPQHF
TRBD2,TRBV5-1,medium-sized,TRBJ2-3,TGCGCCAGCAGCTTTTTGGGGACTAGCGGGACAGATACGCAGTATTTT,CASSFLGTSGTDTQYF
-,TRBV6-2/TRBV6-3,few,TRBJ2-2,TGTGCCAGCAGGCCCGGGACTGACACCGGGGAGCTGTTTTTT,CASRPGTDTGELFF
-,TRBV20-1,-,TRBJ1-2,TGCAGTGCTGCCCCTGTTGAGGGGGGGTCCTATGGCTACACCTTC,CSAAPVEGGSYGYTF
-,TRBV20-1,-,TRBJ2-7,TGCAGTGCTAGACAGGGAGAGAGCGAGCAGTACTTC,CSARQGESEQYF
TRBD1,TRBV6-5,-,TRBJ1-3,TGTGCCAGCAGTTCTTCCGGGGGACAGGGATCTGGAAACACCATATATTTT,CASSSSGGQGSGNTIYF
TRBD1,TRBV28,few,TRBJ2-6,TGTGCCAGCAGCTGGACAGGCCGATCTGGGGCCAACGTCCTGACTTTC,CASSWTGRSGANVLTF
-,TRBV29-1,medium-sized,TRBJ2-5,TGCAGCGTTCAAGGTGGGGGGATTGGGGGCGCGGAGACCCAGTACTTC,CSVQGGGIGGAETQYF
TRBD1,TRBV6-2/TRBV6-3,large,TRBJ2-1,TGTGCCAGCAGTTGGGACAGCTCCTACAATGAGCAGTTCTTC,CASSWDSSYNEQFF
TRBD2,TRBV7-3,medium-sized,TRBJ2-1,TGTGCCAGCAGCTTAGCTGGACTAGCGGGAGGGGGGCAGTTCTTC,CASSLAGLAGGGQFF
-,TRBV20-1,medium-sized,TRBJ2-2,TGCAGTGCTAGAGATTCGGGAGTGGTTACCGGGGAGCTGTTTTTT,CSARDSGVVTGELFF
TRBD2,TRBV9,-,TRBJ2-2,TGTGCCAGCAGCGTAGGCGGGAGCGCGACCATCGCCGGGGAGCTGTTTTTT,CASSVGGSATIAGELFF
-,TRBV10-3,many,TRBJ1-2,TGTGCCATCAGTGACCTTCGACAGGATAACTATGGCTACACCTTC,CAISDLRQDNYGYTF
TRBD2,TRBV20-1,-,TRBJ2-3,TGCAGTGCTAGTCGCCTAGCGGGAGGGGAGGCCGATACGCAGTATTTT,CSASRLAGGEADTQYF
-,TRBV10-3,few,TRBJ2-5,TGTGCCATCAGTGGCAGCGGTCAAGAGACCCAGTACTTC,CAISGSGQETQYF
TRBD1,TRBV19,many,TRBJ1-1,TGTGCCAGTAGTCCCGGGACAGGGTGGGACACTGAAGCTTTCTTT,CASSPGTGWDTEAFF
-,TRBV7-3,large,TRBJ2-2,TGTGCCAGCAGCTTAACGGGGGCCGGCGGGGAGCTGTTTTTT,CASSLTGAGGELFF
-,TRBV27,few,TRBJ2-7,TGTGCCAGCAGTTTAGGGCGGGGCACCTACGAGCAGTACTTC,CASSLGRGTYEQYF
TRBD1,TRBV28,few,TRBJ2-3,TGTGCCAGCAGTACTCGGGACAGACTAACAGATACGCAGTATTTT,CASSTRDRLTDTQYF
TRBD2,TRBV28,few,TRBJ2-4,TGTGCCAGCAGTTTAGCGGGAGGGTCGGATATTCAGTACTTC,CASSLAGGSDIQYF
TRBD1,TRBV20-1,-,TRBJ1-2,TGCAGTGCTAGCCAGGGTAGGGGGCAGGGCTACACCTTC,CSASQGRGQGYTF
TRBD2,TRBV6-2/TRBV6-3,few,TRBJ2-3,TGTGCCAGCAGTTACTACCCTAGCGGGAGCACAGATACGCAGTATTTT,CASSYYPSGSTDTQYF
TRBD1,TRBV4-2,-,TRBJ1-2,TGTGCCAGCAGCCAAGATCTGGGGGGACAGGGGCATGGCTACACCTTC,CASSQDLGGQGHGYTF
-,TRBV7-9,once,TRBJ1-5,TGTGCCAGCACCGCTAGCGGGAATCAGCCCCAGCATTTT,CASTASGNQPQHF
-,TRBV6-2/TRBV6-3,-,TRBJ1-2,TGTGCCAGCAGTGGACTGTCTAACTATGGCTACACCTTC,CASSGLSNYGYTF
-,TRBV6-1,-,TRBJ1-1,TGTGCCAGCATAGGCAACACTGAAGCTTTCTTT,CASIGNTEAFF
TRBD2,TRBV20-1,-,TRBJ2-5,TGCAGTGCTAGAGGCCTAGCGGGAGGGCCGATTCAAGAGACCCAGTACTTC,CSARGLAGGPIQETQYF
-,TRBV28,few,TRBJ1-2,TGTGCCAGCAGTTTATACGGGGTAAATTACTATGGCTACACCTTC,CASSLYGVNYYGYTF
TRBD1,TRBV15,-,TRBJ2-3,TGTGCCACCAGCAGAGTGACAGGGGGCGGGAGTACAGATACGCAGTATTTT,CATSRVTGGGSTDTQYF